This T cell receptor beta chain was identified in a study of Ad26.COV2.S vaccination and SARS-CoV-2 variants. On this clone itself: The antigen remains unidentified.

Trimming left V 3 bases short and J 7 bases short, with 12 bases between. From germline, CDR1 is ENHRY and CDR2 SYGVKD. This CDR3 is 13 amino acids long. The assay was immunoSEQ multiplex PCR, and TCRdb's table has in-frame clones only and misses some. The sample holds more than 150,000 clones; around 90% are singletons and the top ten take about 5.5%. The study's findings and limits: Spike-specific CD8+ and CD4+ T cell responses reportedly showed substantial breadth after vaccination. Vaccine recipients surpassed placebo recipients in spike-specific TCR breadth. Recipients of either vaccine or placebo displayed similar breadth of non-spike TCRs. Using TCR breadth and depth analyses may have led to underestimated total T cell responses.

The V and J genes are TRBV10-3 and TRBJ1-2; D not certain. Sequenced material: peripheral blood, taken after recovery from COVID-19. The source is a human donor who had recovered from COVID-19. The CDR3 is CAISDLKESGYTF. CDR3 nucleotide sequence: TGTGCCATCAGTGACCTCAAGGAAAGTGGCTACACCTTC.